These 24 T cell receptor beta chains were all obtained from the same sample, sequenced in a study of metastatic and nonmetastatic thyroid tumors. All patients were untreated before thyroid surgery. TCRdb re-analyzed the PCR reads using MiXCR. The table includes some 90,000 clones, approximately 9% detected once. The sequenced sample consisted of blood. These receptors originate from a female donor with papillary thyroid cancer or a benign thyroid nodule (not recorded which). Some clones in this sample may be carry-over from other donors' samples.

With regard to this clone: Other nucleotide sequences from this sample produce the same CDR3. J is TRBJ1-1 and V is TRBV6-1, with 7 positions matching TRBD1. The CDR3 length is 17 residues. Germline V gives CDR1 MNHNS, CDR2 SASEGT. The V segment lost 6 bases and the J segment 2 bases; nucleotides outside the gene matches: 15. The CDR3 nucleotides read TGTGCCAGCAGAGCCGGGACAGCACTAACCTCTAACACTGAAGCTTTCTTT. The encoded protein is CASRAGTALTSNTEAFF.

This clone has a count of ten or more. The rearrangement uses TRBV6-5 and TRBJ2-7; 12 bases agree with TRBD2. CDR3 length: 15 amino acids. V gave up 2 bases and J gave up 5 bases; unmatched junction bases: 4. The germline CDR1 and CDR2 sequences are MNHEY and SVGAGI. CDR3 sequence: CASSYTLAGGNEQYF. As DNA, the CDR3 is TGTGCCAGCAGTTACACACTAGCGGGGGGTAACGAGCAGTACTTC.

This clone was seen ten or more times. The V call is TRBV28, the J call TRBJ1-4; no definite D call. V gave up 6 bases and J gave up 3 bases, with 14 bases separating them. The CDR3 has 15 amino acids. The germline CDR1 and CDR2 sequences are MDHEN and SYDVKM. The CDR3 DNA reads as TGTGCCAGCAGCACCCCCCGGGATTCTAATGAAAAACTGTTTTTT. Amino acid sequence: CASSTPRDSNEKLFF.

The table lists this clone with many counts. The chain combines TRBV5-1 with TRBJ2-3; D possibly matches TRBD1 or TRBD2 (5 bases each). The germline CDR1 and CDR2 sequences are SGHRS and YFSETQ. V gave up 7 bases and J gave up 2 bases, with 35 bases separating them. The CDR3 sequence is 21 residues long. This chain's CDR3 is CASGTSRPQIRSIPSTDTQYF. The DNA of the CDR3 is TGCGCCAGCGGGACGTCACGTCCACAGATACGCAGTATTCCTTCCACAGATACGCAGTATTTT.

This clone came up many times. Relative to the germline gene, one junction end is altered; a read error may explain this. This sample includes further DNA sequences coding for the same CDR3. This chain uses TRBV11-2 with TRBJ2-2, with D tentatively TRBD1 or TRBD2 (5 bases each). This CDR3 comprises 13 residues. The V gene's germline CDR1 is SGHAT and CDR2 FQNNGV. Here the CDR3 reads CASSPLLEGELFF. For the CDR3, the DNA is TGTGCCAGCAGCCCCCTGCTAGAAGGGGAGCTATTTTTT.

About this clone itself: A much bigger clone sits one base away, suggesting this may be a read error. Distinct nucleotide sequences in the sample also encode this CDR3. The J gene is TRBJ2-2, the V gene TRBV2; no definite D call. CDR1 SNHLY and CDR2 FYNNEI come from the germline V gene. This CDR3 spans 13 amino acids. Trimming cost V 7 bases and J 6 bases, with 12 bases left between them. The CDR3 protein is CASIREVAGELFF. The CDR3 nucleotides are TGTGCCAGCATCCGAGAAGTAGCCGGGGAGCTGTTTTTT.

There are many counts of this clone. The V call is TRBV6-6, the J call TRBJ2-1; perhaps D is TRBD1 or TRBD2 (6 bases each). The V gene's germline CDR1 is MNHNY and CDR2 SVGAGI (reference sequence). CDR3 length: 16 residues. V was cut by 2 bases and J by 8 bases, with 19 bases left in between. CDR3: CASSYRLGGEVDEQFF. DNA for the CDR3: TGTGCCAGCAGTTACCGACTAGGGGGAGAGGTCGATGAGCAGTTCTTC.

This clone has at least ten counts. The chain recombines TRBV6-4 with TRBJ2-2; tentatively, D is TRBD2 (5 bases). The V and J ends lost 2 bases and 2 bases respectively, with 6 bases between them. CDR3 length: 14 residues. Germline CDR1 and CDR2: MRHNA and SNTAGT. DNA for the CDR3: TGTGCCAGCAGTGACCGGACTAACACCGGGGAGCTGTTTTTT. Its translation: CASSDRTNTGELFF.

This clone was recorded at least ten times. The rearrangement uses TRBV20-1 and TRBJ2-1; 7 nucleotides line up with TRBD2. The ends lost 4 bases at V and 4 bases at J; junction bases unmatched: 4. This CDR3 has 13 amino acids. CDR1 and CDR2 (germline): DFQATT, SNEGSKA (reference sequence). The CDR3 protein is CSANGGIYNEQFF. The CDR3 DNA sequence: TGCAGTGCTAACGGGGGGATTTACAATGAGCAGTTCTTC.

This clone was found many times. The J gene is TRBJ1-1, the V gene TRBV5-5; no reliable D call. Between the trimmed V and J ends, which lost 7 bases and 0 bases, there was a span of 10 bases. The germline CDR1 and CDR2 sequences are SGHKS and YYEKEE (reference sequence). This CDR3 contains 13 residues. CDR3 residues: CASGRTLNTEAFF. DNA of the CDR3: TGTGCCAGCGGTAGAACGCTGAACACTGAAGCTTTCTTT.

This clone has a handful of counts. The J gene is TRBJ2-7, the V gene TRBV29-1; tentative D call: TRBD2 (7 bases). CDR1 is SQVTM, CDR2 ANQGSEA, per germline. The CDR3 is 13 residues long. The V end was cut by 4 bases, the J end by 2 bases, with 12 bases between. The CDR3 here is CSVGGGAAYEQYF. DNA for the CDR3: TGCAGCGTTGGGGGGGGGGCGGCCTACGAGCAGTACTTC.

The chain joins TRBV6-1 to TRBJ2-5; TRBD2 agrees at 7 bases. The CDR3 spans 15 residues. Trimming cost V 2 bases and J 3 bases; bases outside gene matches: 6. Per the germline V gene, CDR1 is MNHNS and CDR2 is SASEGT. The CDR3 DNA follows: TGTGCCAGCAGTGAAAGGGCGGGGGTAAAAGAGACCCAGTACTTC. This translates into CASSERAGVKETQYF.

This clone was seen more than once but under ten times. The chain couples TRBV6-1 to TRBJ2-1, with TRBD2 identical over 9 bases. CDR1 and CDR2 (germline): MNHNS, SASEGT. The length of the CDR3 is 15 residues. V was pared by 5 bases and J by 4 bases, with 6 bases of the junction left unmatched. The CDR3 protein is CASSPAGGWYNEQFF. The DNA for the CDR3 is TGTGCCAGCAGTCCCGCGGGGGGGTGGTACAATGAGCAGTTCTTC.

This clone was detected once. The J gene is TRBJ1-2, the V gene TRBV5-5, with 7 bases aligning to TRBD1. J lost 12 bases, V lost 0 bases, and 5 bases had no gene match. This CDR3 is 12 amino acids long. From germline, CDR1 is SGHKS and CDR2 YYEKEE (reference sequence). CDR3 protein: CASSLGDSLHTF. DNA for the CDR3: TGTGCCAGCAGCTTGGGGGACAGCCTTCACACCTTC.

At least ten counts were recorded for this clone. CDR3 residues: CASSWGGQGDTQYF. The CDR3 coding sequence is TGTGCCAGTAGTTGGGGGGGGCAGGGAGATACGCAGTATTTT. V usage is TRBV19 and J usage is TRBJ2-3, with a weak D call TRBD2 (7 bases). Germline CDR1 is LNHDA and CDR2 is SQIVND (reference sequence). This CDR3 contains 14 residues. Trimming removed 5 bases from V and 5 bases from J, with 14 bases in between.

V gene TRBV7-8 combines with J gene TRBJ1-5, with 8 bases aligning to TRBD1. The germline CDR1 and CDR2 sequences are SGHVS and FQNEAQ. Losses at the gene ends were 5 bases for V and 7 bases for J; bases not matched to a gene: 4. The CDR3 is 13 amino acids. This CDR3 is CASSEGTGQPQHF. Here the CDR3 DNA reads TGTGCCAGCAGCGAAGGGACAGGACAGCCCCAGCATTTT.

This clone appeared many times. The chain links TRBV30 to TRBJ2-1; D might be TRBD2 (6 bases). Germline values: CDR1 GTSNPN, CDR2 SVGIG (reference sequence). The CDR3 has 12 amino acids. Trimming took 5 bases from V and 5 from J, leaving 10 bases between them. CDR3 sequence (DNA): TGTGCCTGGGGCGGGATGCACAATGAGCAGTTCTTC. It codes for CAWGGMHNEQFF.

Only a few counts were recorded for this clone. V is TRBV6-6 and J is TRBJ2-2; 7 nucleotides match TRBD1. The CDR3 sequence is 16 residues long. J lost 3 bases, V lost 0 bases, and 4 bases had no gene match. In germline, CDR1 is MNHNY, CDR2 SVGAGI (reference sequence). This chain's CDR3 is CASSYSGQVYTGELFF. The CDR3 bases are TGTGCCAGCAGTTACTCAGGACAGGTCTACACCGGGGAGCTGTTTTTT.

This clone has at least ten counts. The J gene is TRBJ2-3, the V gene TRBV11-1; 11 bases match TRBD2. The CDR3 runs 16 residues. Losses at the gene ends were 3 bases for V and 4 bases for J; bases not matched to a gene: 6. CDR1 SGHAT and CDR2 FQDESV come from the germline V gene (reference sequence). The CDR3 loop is CASSFKLAGVPDTQYF. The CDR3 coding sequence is TGTGCCAGCAGCTTCAAACTAGCGGGGGTACCAGATACGCAGTATTTT. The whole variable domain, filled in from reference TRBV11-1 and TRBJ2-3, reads EAEVAQSPRYKITEKSQAVAFWCDPISGHATLYWYRQILGQGPELLVQFQDESVVDDSQLPKDRFSAERLKGVDSTLKIQPAELGDSAMYLCASSFKLAGVPDTQYFGPGTRLTVL.

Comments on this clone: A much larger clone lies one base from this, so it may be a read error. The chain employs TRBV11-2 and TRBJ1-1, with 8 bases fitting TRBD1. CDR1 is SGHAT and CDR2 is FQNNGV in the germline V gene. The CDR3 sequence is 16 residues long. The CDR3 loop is CAISQGTGKGDTEAFF. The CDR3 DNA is TGTGCCATCAGCCAGGGGACAGGCAAAGGGGACACTGAAGCTTTCTTT.

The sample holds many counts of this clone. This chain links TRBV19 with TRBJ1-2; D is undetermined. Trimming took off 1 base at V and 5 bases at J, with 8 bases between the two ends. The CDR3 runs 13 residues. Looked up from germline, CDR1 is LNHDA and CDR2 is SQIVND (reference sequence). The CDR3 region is CASSIAAGYGYTF. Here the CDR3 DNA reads TGTGCCAGTAGTATAGCGGCTGGATATGGCTACACCTTC.

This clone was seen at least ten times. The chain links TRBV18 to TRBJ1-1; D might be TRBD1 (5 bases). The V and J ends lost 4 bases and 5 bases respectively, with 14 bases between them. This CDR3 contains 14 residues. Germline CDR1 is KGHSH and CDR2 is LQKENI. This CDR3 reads CASSQGPRRTEAFF. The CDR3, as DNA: TGTGCCAGCTCACAGGGGCCCCGGAGGACTGAAGCTTTCTTT. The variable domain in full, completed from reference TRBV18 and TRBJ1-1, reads NAGVMQNPRHLVRRRGQEARLRCSPMKGHSHVYWYRQLPEEGLKFMVYLQKENIIDESGMPKERFSAEFPKEGPSILRIQQVVRGDSAAYFCASSQGPRRTEAFFGQGTRLTVV.

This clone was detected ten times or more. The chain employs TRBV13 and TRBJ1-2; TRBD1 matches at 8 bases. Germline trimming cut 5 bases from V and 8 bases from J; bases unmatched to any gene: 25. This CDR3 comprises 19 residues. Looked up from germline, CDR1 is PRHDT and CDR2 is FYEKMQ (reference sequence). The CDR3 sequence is CASSHLQRFGTGEIEGYTF. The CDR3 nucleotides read TGTGCCAGCAGCCATTTACAAAGATTTGGGACAGGAGAGATTGAAGGCTACACCTTC.

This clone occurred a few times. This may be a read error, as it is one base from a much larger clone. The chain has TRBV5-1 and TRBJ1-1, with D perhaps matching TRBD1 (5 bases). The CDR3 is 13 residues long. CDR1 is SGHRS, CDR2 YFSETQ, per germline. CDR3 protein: CAISLVQGDEAFF. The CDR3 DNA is TGCGCCATCAGCTTGGTCCAGGGTGATGAAGCTTTCTTT.